This TCR beta chain was sequenced in a study of vaccination effects on CD4 cells after COVID-19. Study-wide points: Marked contraction was observed in infection-induced and vaccine-induced clones late after vaccination. Convalescent patients numbered few in the study; early post-infection timepoints were missing entirely.

Comment on this clone: Its antigen is still unknown.

Clones were sequenced by immunoSEQ multiplex PCR, and TCRdb holds only the in-frame ones, with some missing. The repertoire holds about 68,000 clones, 80% seen once, with 9.5% to 15% in the top ten. There are 14 residues in the CDR3. Unmatched junction bases numbered 6, after V lost 6 bases and J lost 3 bases. Germline CDR1 is MDHEN and CDR2 is SYDVKM. Peptide-pool stimulation followed by sequencing identified expanded antigen-specific CD4+ clonotypes in the ViraFEST assay. The culture ran for around 10 days before CD4+ T cells were isolated. Negative nucleocapsid antibody tests before and after vaccination confirmed no previous SARS-CoV-2 infection.

The chain is built from TRBV28 and TRBJ2-3; 7 nucleotides agree with TRBD1. The specimen was CD4+ T cells from PBMCs cultured with SARS-CoV-2 spike peptides, collected before COVID-19 vaccination. The sequence came from a human donor who received a COVID-19 vaccine. Written as DNA, the CDR3 is TGTGCCAGCAGCTTCGACAGGGTTACAGATACGCAGTATTTT. It is translated as CASSFDRVTDTQYF.